A few counts support the clone carrying this T cell receptor beta chain. Antigen unknown. This specimen belongs to a study of cytomegalovirus exposure and HLA in healthy donors. The data were produced by immunoSEQ multiplex PCR, yet TCRdb's version contains in-frame clones alone and is incomplete. The sample contains more than 300,000 clones, around 86% of which appear only once. Study-wide results and limits: While the bulk of TCR sequences proved rare, some public TCRs turned up in many donors.

The sequence derives from a woman aged 18-29 years in good health and CMV-seronegative. Sequencing was performed on PBMCs.

For the CDR3, the DNA is TGTGCCAGCAGCCGTGACAGGCGCGCGGCCGTTTATGGCTACACCTTC. Translation gives CASSRDRRAAVYGYTF. The V gene is TRBV16, the J gene TRBJ1-2; perhaps TRBD1 as D (6 bases). The CDR3 contains 16 residues. V shed 4 bases and J shed 5 bases, with 20 bases lying between them. CDR1 KGHSY and CDR2 FQNENV come from the germline V gene.